This record looks at one T cell receptor beta chain sequence and its context. This clone was observed a handful of times. Its antigen has not been determined. No base quality values were provided; no much bigger clone lies one nucleotide off. To prepare the library, the immunoSEQ multiplex PCR assay was applied. Regarding the original processing steps: To diagnose cytomegalovirus status from the catalog of TCR beta chain sequences, a statistical classification framework was built. TCRdb provides this immuneACCESS table in a form limited to in-frame rearrangements. Some clones are lacking; in checked studies, under half of them reflect an unresolved V gene, and why the rest are absent is not known. V and J calls and clone size are copied from that table; D and trimming were computed from the DNA. In all, the sample holds over 200,000 clones, and approximately 80% of those were seen once. Around 15% of the sample belongs to the ten largest clones.

The data originate from a study of cytomegalovirus exposure and HLA in healthy donors (dated by TCRdb to about 2017). Broadly, across the study: The 650 to 800 repertoires of the first cohort and the 120 validation repertoires were produced on the same platform, according to a later analysis. Besides the first cohort of roughly 700 subjects, a separate validation cohort made up of 120 different subjects was used. The aim of the study was to test whether cataloging public T cell receptors could identify signatures of past pathogen exposure. High-throughput TCR immunosequencing, statistical association of individual TCRs with disease status, and machine learning were combined to predict cytomegalovirus infection status.

What the study reported, not specific to this receptor: Cytomegalovirus status was reported to be diagnosed by the classifier with high specificity and sensitivity in both the original and validation cohorts. In a later analysis, TCRs clustered in the first cohort were found to also tend to co-occur in the 120 or so validation repertoires, with around 94% of cluster scores above 0. It was suggested by the authors that the approach could potentially be generalized to other disease states and immunological phenotypes. All 120 or so repertoires were used to score co-occurrence in the validation cohort in a later analysis, because that analysis had no HLA typing for the cohort. Most TCR sequences were observed very rarely across donors, whereas some public TCRs were present in many individuals. A few of the identified cytomegalovirus-associated TCR beta chains were confirmed in vitro to be specific for cytomegalovirus antigens. The study gave a list of about 160 TCR beta chains associated with cytomegalovirus.

Donors formed part of the validation cohort, which comprised 120 subjects and was distinct from the first cohort of under 850 subjects. The sequenced material came from PBMCs. The TCR originated in a young woman in good health and CMV-seropositive.

The CDR3 region: CASSKEVGENYGYTF. The DNA sequence is given as TGTGCCAGCAGCAAAGAGGTCGGAGAAAACTATGGCTACACCTTC. The chain employs TRBV21-1 and TRBJ1-2. TRBV21-1 is marked as a pseudogene. Including the terminal cysteine and phenylalanine, the CDR3 comprises 15 residues. This entry keeps only the CDR3 DNA: 45 bases, framed from base 1.